This T cell receptor beta chain was captured in a study of OX40 agonist ivuxolimab in advanced cancers. At the level of the whole study: Ivuxolimab was a fully human IgG2 agonistic monoclonal antibody targeting the costimulatory receptor OX40 (CD134). The point of sequencing TCRbeta in the periphery was to test whether ivuxolimab changed TCR sequence diversity and drove clonal T-cell expansion. Prior anti-PD-1, anti-PD-L1 or anti-CTLA-4 therapy was permitted, and checkpoint inhibitors had been received by about 36% of dose-escalation patients. In the dose-escalation cohort, more than 75% of patients were male, and the mean age was roughly 60 years, with a range of 23 to 79. Of the roughly 51 patients in dose escalation, 19 had hepatocellular carcinoma, about 15 had melanoma, 9 had renal cell carcinoma and 9 had head and neck cancer. Three dose-escalation patients achieved partial responses, one with hepatocellular carcinoma and two with cutaneous melanoma. Intravenous ivuxolimab was administered to patients every 2 weeks at six dose levels: 0.01, 0.1, 0.3, 1.5, 3 and 10 mg/kg. The monotherapy dose-escalation portion (N of about 50 patients) of the phase I ivuxolimab trial is reported in the paper. Points the paper makes about the study in general: On average, CD8+ T cells showed more expanded clones than CD4+ T cells after ivuxolimab. Low levels of normalized T-cell clonal expansion were also shown by some nonresponding patients. Partial responders in the 0.1-3.0 mg/kg groups had among the lowest normalized peripheral clonal expansion, especially among CD8+ T cells. Antigen specificity was not determined for the clonally expanded peripheral T cells. At doses from 0.1 to 3.0 mg/kg, clonal expansion was seen in both CD4+ and CD8+ blood T cells between baseline and week 6.

For this clone: Its antigen is still unknown. There are no base qualities to consult, and no much larger clone falls within one base.

For sequencing of the TCRbeta CDR3 region, genomic DNA was extracted from the sorted cells. TCRbeta CDR3 regions were sequenced using the immunoSEQ Assay. TCRdb re-hosts the immuneACCESS table, in-frame sequences only. Its copies lack some clones; in the studies checked, an unresolved V gene accounts for under half of them, and the cause for the rest is not known. A total of about 77,000 clones appear in this sample, around 87% of them only once. The ten largest clones represent 0.45% to 0.7% of the sample. Patients with autoimmune disease history or receiving systemic immunosuppression were excluded from the trial. In every dose cohort, peripheral blood was drawn for TCR sequencing at baseline, cycle 4 day 1, and cycle 7 day 1. The samples were drawn from a first-in-human, open-label, multicenter phase I dose-escalation trial of ivuxolimab. The trial enrolled adults with locally advanced or metastatic head and neck squamous cell, hepatocellular, melanoma or renal cell carcinoma. CD4+ and CD8+ T cells were sorted separately from peripheral blood before TCR sequencing.

CDR1 LGHNA and CDR2 YSLEER were looked up in the germline V gene. Germline trimming amounts to 0 bases on V and 1 base on J, with 9 as the count of junction bases outside the gene matches. Including cysteine and phenylalanine, the CDR3 has 19 amino acids. Only the CDR3 part of the read is kept: 57 bases, read in frame from the first base. The sequencing used CD4+ or CD8+ T cells sorted from blood, collected in a trial of the OX40 agonist ivuxolimab. The sequence came from an adult with an advanced solid tumor such as melanoma, head and neck, liver or kidney cancer. The sequence links TRBV4-3 to TRBJ1-5; 10 nucleotides in the junction match TRBD1. Here the CDR3 is given as CASSQDGDRGGGSNQPQHF. The DNA reads TGCGCCAGCAGCCAAGATGGGGACAGGGGCGGAGGGAGCAATCAGCCCCAGCATTTT.